Sequencing of this TCR beta chain was carried out in a study of Graves' ophthalmopathy and Graves' hyperthyroidism. Beta-chain TCR CDR3 regions were amplified from RNA transcripts. An initial RT-PCR round employing HTBI primers preceded a second-round multiplex PCR. TCRdb re-derived calls from the multiplex PCR reads in MiXCR, one entry per CDR3 protein. This table has 350,000 to 450,000 distinct CDR3 sequences, around 16% appearing once. Trimming cost V 7 bases and J 5 bases; bases outside gene matches: 10. Germline-derived CDR1 and CDR2 are SGHNT and YENEEA. The CDR3 spans 17 residues. Orbital computed tomography and thyroid ultrasound, along with TRAb, serum thyroxine and clinical symptoms, underpinned diagnosis. The PBMCs originated from approximately 10 ml of fresh peripheral blood.

Sequenced sample: peripheral blood. The gene calls are TRBV11-3 and TRBJ2-5; 16 nucleotides line up with TRBD2. The sequence was collected from a woman aged 18-29 years with Graves' ophthalmopathy. In DNA form, the CDR3 reads TGTGCCAGCACCCTGGGACTAGCGGGAGGGTCGGGCGAGACCCAGTACTTC. This encodes CASTLGLAGGSGETQYF.